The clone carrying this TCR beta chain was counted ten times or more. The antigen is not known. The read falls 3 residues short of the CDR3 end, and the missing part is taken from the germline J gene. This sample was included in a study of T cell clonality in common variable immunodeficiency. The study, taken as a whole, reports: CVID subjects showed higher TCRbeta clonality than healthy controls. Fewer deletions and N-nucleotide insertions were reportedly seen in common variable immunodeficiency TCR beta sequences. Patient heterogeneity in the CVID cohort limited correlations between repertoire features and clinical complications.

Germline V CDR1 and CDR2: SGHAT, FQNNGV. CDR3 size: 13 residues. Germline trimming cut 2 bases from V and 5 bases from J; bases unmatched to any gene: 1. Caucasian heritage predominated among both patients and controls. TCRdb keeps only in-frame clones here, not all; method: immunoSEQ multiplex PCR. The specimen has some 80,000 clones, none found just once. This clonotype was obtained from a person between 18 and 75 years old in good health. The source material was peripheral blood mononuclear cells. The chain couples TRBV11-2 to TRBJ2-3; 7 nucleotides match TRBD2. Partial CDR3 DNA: TGTGCCAGCAGCTTAATAGCGGGAGATACG. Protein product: CASSLIAGDT. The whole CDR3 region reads CASSLIAGDTQYF.